The 3 T cell receptor beta chains in this list originate from one sample, sequenced in a study of cytomegalovirus exposure and HLA in healthy donors. Primers for the PCR totalled 60 Vbeta and 13 Jbeta. Some clones are missing from TCRdb's copy, which holds only in-frame ones; the method was immunoSEQ multiplex PCR. Of tens of thousands of clones listed, roughly 58% were seen once; the top ten hold 5.5%. Sequencing was performed on PBMCs. These receptors originate from a woman under 40 in good health and CMV-seropositive.

The chain links TRBV11-3 to TRBJ1-1, with D perhaps TRBD1 (6 bases). The CDR3 is made up of 17 amino acids. V was clipped by 3 bases and J by 1 base, with 18 bases between them. The germline CDR1 and CDR2 sequences are SGHNT and YENEEA. The CDR3 sequence is CASSLLPTRQANTEAFF. For the CDR3, the DNA is TGTGCCAGCAGCTTGTTACCTACCCGACAGGCGAACACTGAAGCTTTCTTT.

This rearrangement joins TRBV5-1 to TRBJ2-2, with 8 bases fitting TRBD2. This CDR3 is 15 amino acids long. Germline CDR1 reads SGHRS; CDR2 reads YFSETQ. J lost 2 bases, V lost 4 bases, and 4 bases had no gene match. CDR3 loop: CASSRLALNTGELFF. For the CDR3, the DNA is TGCGCCAGCAGCCGACTAGCGCTAAACACCGGGGAGCTGTTTTTT. The whole variable domain, remainder taken from reference TRBV5-1 and TRBJ2-2, is KAGVTQTPRYLIKTRGQQVTLSCSPISGHRSVSWYQQTPGQGLQFLFEYFSETQRNKGNFPGRFSGRQFSNSRSEMNVSTLELGDSALYLCASSRLALNTGELFFGEGSRLTVL.

The gene calls are TRBV7-9 and TRBJ1-4; 9 positions agree with TRBD1. The V segment lost 3 bases and the J segment 7 bases; nucleotides outside the gene matches: 9. This CDR3 contains 16 residues. Germline assignment: CDR1 SEHNR and CDR2 FQNEAQ (reference sequence). CDR3 amino acids: CASSFSSGQGFEKLFF. Here the CDR3 DNA reads TGTGCCAGCAGCTTCAGCTCGGGACAGGGTTTTGAAAAACTGTTTTTT.